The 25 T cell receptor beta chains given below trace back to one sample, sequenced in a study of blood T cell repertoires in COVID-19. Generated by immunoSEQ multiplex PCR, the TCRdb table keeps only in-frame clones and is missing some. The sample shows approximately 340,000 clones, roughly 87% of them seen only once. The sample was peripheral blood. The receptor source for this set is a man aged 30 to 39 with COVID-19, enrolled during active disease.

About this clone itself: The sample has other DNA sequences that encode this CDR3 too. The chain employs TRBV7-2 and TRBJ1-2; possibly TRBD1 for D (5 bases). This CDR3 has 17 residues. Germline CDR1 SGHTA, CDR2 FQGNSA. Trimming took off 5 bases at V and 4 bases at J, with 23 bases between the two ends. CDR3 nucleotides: TGTGCCAGCAGCCCGTACCAAATCAGGGAAGCGGGCTATGGCTACACCTTC. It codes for CASSPYQIREAGYGYTF.

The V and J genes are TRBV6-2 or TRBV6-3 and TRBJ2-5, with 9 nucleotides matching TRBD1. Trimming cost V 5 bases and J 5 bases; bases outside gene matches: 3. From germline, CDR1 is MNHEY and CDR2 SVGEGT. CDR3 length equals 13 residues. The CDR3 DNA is TGTGCCAGCAGTCCGGGGACAGGGGAGACCCAGTACTTC. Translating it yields CASSPGTGETQYF.

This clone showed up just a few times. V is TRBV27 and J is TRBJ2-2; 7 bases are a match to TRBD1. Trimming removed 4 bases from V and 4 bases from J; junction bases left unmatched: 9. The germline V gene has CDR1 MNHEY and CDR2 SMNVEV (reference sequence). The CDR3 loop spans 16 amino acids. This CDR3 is CASSSPHRGGTGELFF. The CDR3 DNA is TGTGCCAGCAGTTCCCCCCACAGGGGCGGCACCGGGGAGCTGTTTTTT.

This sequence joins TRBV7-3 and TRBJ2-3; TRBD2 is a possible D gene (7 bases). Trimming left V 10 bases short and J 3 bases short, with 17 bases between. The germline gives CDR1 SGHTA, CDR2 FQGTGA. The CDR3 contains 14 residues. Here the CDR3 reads CATSGGGPTDTQYF. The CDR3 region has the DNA TGTGCCACCTCTGGGGGGGGGCCTACAGATACGCAGTATTTT. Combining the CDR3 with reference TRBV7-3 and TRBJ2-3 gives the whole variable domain GAGVSQTPSNKVTEKGKYVELRCDPISGHTALYWYRQSLGQGPEFLIYFQGTGAADDSGLPNDRFFAVRPEGSVSTLKIQRTERGDSAVYLCATSGGGPTDTQYFGPGTRLTVL.

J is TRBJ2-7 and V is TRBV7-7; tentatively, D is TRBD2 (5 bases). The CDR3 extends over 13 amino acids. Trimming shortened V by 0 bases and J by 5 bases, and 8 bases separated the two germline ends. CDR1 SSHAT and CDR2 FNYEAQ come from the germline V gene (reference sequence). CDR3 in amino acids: CASSLAHGDEQYF. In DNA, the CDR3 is TGTGCCAGCAGCTTAGCGCACGGGGACGAGCAGTACTTC.

The DNA of the CDR3 is TGTGCCAGCAGCTTGTCGGCTGGGGCCAACGTCCTGACTTTC. Protein product: CASSLSAGANVLTF. The J gene is TRBJ2-6, the V gene TRBV5-6; the D is unclear. The CDR3 is 14 amino acids. With 1 base removed from V and 2 bases from J, the gap between germline ends came to 4 bases. CDR1 SGHDT and CDR2 YYEEEE come from the germline V gene.

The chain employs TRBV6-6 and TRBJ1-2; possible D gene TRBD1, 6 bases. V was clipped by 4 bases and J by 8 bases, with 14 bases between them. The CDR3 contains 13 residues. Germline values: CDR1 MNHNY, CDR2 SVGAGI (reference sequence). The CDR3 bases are TGTGCCAGCAGTTTCCTGACAGGTGGGGGCTACACCTTC. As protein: CASSFLTGGGYTF.

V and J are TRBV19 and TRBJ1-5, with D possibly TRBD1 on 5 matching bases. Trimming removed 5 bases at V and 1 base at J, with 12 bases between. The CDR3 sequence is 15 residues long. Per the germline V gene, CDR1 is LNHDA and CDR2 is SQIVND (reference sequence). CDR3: CASSPDRVSNQPQHF. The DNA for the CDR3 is TGTGCCAGTAGTCCCGACAGAGTAAGCAATCAGCCCCAGCATTTT.

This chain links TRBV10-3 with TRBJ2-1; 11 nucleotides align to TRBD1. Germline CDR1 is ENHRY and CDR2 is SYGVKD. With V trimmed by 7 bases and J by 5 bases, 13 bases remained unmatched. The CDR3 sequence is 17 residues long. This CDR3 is CAIIQDKDRGRNNEQFF. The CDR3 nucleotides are TGTGCCATCATCCAAGATAAGGACAGGGGGCGGAACAATGAGCAGTTCTTC.

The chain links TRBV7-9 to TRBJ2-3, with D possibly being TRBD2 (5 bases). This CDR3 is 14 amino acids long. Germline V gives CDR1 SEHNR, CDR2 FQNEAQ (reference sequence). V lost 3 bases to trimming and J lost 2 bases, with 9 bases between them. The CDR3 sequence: CASSFSDPTDTQYF. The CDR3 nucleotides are TGTGCCAGCAGCTTTAGCGACCCCACAGATACGCAGTATTTT.

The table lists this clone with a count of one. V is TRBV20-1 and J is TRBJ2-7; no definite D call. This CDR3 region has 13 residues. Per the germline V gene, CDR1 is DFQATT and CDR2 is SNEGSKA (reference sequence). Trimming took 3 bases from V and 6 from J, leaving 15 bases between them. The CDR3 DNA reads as TGCAGTGCTAGTCTGGAGTTTGACTCCGAGCAGTACTTC. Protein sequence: CSASLEFDSEQYF.

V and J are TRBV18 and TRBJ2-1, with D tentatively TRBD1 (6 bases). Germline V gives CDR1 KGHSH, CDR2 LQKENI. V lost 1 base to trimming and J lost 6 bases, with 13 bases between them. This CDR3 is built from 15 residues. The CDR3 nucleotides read TGTGCCAGCTCACCACGGACAGATCGTAGCAATGAGCAGTTCTTC. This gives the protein CASSPRTDRSNEQFF.

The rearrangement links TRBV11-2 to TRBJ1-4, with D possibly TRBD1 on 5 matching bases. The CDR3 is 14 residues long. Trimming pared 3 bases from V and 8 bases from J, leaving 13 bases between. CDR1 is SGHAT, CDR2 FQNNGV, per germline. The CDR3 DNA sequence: TGTGCCAGCAGCTTGGGCAGGGTGGGCGAAAAACTGTTTTTT. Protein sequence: CASSLGRVGEKLFF.

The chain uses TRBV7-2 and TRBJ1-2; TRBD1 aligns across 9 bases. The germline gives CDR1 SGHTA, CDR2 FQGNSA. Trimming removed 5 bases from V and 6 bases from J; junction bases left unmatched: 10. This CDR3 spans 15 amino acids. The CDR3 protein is CASSPRQGGVHGYTF. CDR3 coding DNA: TGTGCCAGCAGCCCCCGACAGGGGGGGGTACATGGCTACACCTTC. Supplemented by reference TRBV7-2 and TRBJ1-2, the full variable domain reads GAGVSQSPSNKVTEKGKDVELRCDPISGHTALYWYRQSLGQGLEFLIYFQGNSAPDKSGLPSDRFSAERTGGSVSTLTIQRTQQEDSAVYLCASSPRQGGVHGYTFGSGTRLTVV.

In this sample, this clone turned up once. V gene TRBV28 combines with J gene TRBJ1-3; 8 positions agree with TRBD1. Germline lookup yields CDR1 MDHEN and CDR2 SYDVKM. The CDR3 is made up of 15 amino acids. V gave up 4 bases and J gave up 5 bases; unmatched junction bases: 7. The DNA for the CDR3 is TGTGCCAGCAGTTACTTCGACAGGGGCAGAAACACCATATATTTT. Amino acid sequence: CASSYFDRGRNTIYF.

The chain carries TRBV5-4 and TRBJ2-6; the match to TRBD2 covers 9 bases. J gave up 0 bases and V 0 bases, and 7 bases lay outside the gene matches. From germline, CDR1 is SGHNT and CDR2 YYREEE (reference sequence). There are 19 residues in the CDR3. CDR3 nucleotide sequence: TGTGCCAGCAGCTTGGCCAGACTAGCGGTTATCTCTGGGGCCAACGTCCTGACTTTC. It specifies CASSLARLAVISGANVLTF.

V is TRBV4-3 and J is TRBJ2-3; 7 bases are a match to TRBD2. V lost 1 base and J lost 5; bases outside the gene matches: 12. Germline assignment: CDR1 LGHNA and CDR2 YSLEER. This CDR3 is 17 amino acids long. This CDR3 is CASSQASAGEWVDTQYF. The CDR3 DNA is TGCGCCAGCAGCCAAGCTTCCGCGGGAGAATGGGTAGATACGCAGTATTTT.

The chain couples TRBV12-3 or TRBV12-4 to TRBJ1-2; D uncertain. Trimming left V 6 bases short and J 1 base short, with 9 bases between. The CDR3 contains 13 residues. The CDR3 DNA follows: TGTGCCAGCAGCCTCACTGTTAACTATGGCTACACCTTC. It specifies CASSLTVNYGYTF.

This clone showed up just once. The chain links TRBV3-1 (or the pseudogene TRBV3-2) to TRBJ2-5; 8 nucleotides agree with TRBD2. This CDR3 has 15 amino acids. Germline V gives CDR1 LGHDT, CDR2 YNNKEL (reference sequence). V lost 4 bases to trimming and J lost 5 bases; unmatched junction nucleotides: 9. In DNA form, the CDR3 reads TGTGCCAGCAGCCCCGGGACTAGTGTTTCGGAGACCCAGTACTTC. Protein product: CASSPGTSVSETQYF.

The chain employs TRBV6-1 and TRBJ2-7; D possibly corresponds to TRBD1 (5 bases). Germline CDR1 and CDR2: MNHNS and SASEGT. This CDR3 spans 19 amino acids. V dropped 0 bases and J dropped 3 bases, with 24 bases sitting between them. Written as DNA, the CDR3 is TGTGCCAGCAGTGAAGCAGGGCGGCGTGGACACCCCAAGGACTACGAGCAGTACTTC. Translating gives CASSEAGRRGHPKDYEQYF.

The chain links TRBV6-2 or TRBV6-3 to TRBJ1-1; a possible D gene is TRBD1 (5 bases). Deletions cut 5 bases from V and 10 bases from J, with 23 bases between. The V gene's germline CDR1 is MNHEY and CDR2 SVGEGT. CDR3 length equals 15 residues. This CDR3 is CASSAHDGTISRAFF. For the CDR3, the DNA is TGTGCCAGCAGTGCTCACGACGGGACTATTTCGAGAGCTTTCTTT.

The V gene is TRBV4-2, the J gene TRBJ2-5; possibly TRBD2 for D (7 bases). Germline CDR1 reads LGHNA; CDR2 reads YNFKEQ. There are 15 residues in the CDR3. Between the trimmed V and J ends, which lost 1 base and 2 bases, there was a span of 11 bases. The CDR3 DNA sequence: TGTGCCAGCAGCCAAGTCGGGGGGCATCAAGAGACCCAGTACTTC. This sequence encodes CASSQVGGHQETQYF.

The CDR3, as DNA: TGTGCCAGCAGCCAAGAATCCTCCGGGATCCCGGATCATTCACCCCTCCACTTT. Translating gives CASSQESSGIPDHSPLHF. The rearrangement links TRBV4-2 to TRBJ1-6; D is ambiguous. V lost 0 bases and J 8 bases, leaving 20 bases between the germline ends. The CDR3 extends over 18 amino acids. Germline V CDR1 and CDR2: LGHNA, YNFKEQ.

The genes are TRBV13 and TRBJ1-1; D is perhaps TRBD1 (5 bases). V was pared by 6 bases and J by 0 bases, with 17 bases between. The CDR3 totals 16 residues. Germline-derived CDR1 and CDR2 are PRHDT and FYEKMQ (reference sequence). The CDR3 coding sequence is TGTGCCAGCAGTTACATGGCGACAGACATGAACACTGAAGCTTTCTTT. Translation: CASSYMATDMNTEAFF.

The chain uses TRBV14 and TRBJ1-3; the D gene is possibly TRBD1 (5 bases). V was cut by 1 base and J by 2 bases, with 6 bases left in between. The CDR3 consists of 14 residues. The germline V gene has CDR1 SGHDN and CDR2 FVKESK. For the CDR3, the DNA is TGTGCCAGCAGCCAAGTCAGGGCTGGAAACACCATATATTTT. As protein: CASSQVRAGNTIYF.